These 6 T cell receptor beta chains were all obtained from the same sample, sequenced in a study of blood T cell repertoires in COVID-19. This table comes from immunoSEQ multiplex PCR, and its TCRdb copy is limited to in-frame clones, with some not included. The sample records 400,000 to 450,000 clones, 75% to 90% being singletons. Sequencing was done on a sample of peripheral blood. The receptors originated from a woman aged 25 to 39 with active or convalescent COVID-19.

This clone has a single count. V and J are TRBV7-9 and TRBJ1-5; a possible D gene is TRBD1 (6 bases). The CDR3 extends over 15 amino acids. V lost 4 bases and J lost 0, with 10 bases in between. The germline gives CDR1 SEHNR, CDR2 FQNEAQ (reference sequence). The CDR3 loop reads CASSSQGTSNQPQHF. CDR3 nucleotide sequence: TGTGCCAGCAGCTCCCAGGGGACTAGCAATCAGCCCCAGCATTTT.

This chain joins TRBV3-1 (or the pseudogene TRBV3-2) and TRBJ1-3; D gene ambiguous. The germline V gene has CDR1 LGHDT and CDR2 YNNKEL (reference sequence). The CDR3 runs to 19 residues. Trimming shortened V by 0 bases and J by 0 bases, and 18 bases separated the two germline ends. The CDR3 loop is CASSQDQASLFPSGNTIYF. CDR3 DNA sequence: TGTGCCAGCAGCCAAGATCAGGCCAGCCTATTTCCCTCTGGAAACACCATATATTTT.

This chain connects TRBV5-1 to TRBJ2-3, with TRBD2 identical over 9 bases. The CDR3 loop spans 15 amino acids. The trim removed 4 bases at V and 4 bases at J, leaving 7 bases unmatched. Germline V gene data show CDR1 as SGHRS and CDR2 as YFSETQ. The CDR3 DNA follows: TGCGCCAGCAGCCTAAGCGGGGGGTTCTCAGATACGCAGTATTTT. Translated, it gives CASSLSGGFSDTQYF.

V gene TRBV11-3 combines with J gene TRBJ1-1; perhaps TRBD1 as D (5 bases). Per the germline V gene, CDR1 is SGHNT and CDR2 is YENEEA. Trimming left V 0 bases short and J 7 bases short, with 9 bases between. The CDR3 extends over 13 amino acids. The CDR3: CASSLDPTGEAFF. CDR3 coding DNA: TGTGCCAGCAGCTTAGATCCAACAGGTGAAGCTTTCTTT.

The chain links TRBV19 to TRBJ1-4; 7 nucleotides match TRBD1. The germline gives CDR1 LNHDA, CDR2 SQIVND (reference sequence). The ends lost 6 bases at V and 11 bases at J; junction bases unmatched: 6. CDR3 length: 12 residues. The CDR3 nucleotides read TGTGCCAGTAGCCAGGGGGAGGTTAAACTGTTTTTT. Its protein product is CASSQGEVKLFF.

On this clone itself: The sample carries other DNA sequences with the same CDR3. This chain connects TRBV5-1 to TRBJ1-4; TRBD1 agrees at 9 bases. J lost 8 bases, V lost 4 bases, and 6 bases had no gene match. Germline values: CDR1 SGHRS, CDR2 YFSETQ. The CDR3 sequence is 14 residues long. The CDR3 nucleotides read TGCGCCAGCAGCCCCGGACAGGGGAGAGAAAAACTGTTTTTT. Translation: CASSPGQGREKLFF.